One and the same sample provided the 28 T cell receptor beta chains below, sequenced in a study of control samples from healthy donors and cancer patients. TCRdb's copy holds only in-frame clones and misses some; the assay was immunoSEQ multiplex PCR. The sample yields about 100,000 clones, 80% to 90% seen once. Sequenced material: blood. These receptors originate from a man younger than 40 in good health.

This clone has a single count. The chain employs TRBV10-3 and TRBJ1-1; perhaps TRBD1 as D (6 bases). The CDR3 covers 15 residues. Trimming shortened V by 6 bases and J by 1 base, and 15 bases separated the two germline ends. Per the germline V gene, CDR1 is ENHRY and CDR2 is SYGVKD. CDR3 sequence reads: CAIRDLQGTNTEAFF. The CDR3 DNA reads TGTGCCATCAGGGACCTACAGGGTACGAACACTGAAGCTTTCTTT.

V is TRBV7-9 and J is TRBJ1-6, with TRBD1 matching 8 bases. This CDR3 contains 14 residues. Germline V gives CDR1 SEHNR, CDR2 FQNEAQ (reference sequence). V lost 5 bases to trimming and J lost 8 bases; unmatched junction nucleotides: 5. CDR3: CASSRQGKDSPLHF. The CDR3 nucleotides read TGTGCCAGCAGCCGACAGGGGAAGGATTCACCCCTCCACTTT.

The rearrangement links TRBV7-3 to TRBJ1-1; D may be TRBD1 (5 bases). V was cut by 3 bases and J by 2 bases, with 16 bases left in between. The CDR3 has 16 residues. The germline CDR1 and CDR2 sequences are SGHTA and FQGTGA. The CDR3 region has the DNA TGTGCCAGCAGCTTGGGACCTCTCAAAGGAAACACTGAAGCTTTCTTT. Encoded protein: CASSLGPLKGNTEAFF.

This clone has just one count. This chain links TRBV14 with TRBJ2-3; 9 bases match TRBD2. The CDR3 sequence is 16 residues long. Germline values: CDR1 SGHDN, CDR2 FVKESK. Losses at the gene ends were 5 bases for V and 4 bases for J; bases not matched to a gene: 10. CDR3 bases: TGTGCCAGCAGCATGAATAGCGGGAGTGGCGCAGATACGCAGTATTTT. It translates to CASSMNSGSGADTQYF. The full variable domain, rest sourced from reference TRBV14 and TRBJ2-3, is EAGVTQFPSHSVIEKGQTVTLRCDPISGHDNLYWYRRVMGKEIKFLLHFVKESKQDESGMPNNRFLAERTGGTYSTLKVQPAELEDSGVYFCASSMNSGSGADTQYFGPGTRLTVL.

V usage is TRBV19 and J usage is TRBJ1-6; D is ambiguous. V lost 4 bases and J 8 bases, leaving 9 bases between the germline ends. This CDR3 has 13 amino acids. Germline CDR1 reads LNHDA; CDR2 reads SQIVND (reference sequence). As DNA, the CDR3 is TGTGCCAGTAGTACCCAGCGGGATTCACCCCTCCACTTT. Translating it yields CASSTQRDSPLHF.

The V and J genes are TRBV5-4 and TRBJ2-7, with 9 bases lining up with TRBD2. Per the germline V gene, CDR1 is SGHNT and CDR2 is YYREEE (reference sequence). J gave up 5 bases and V 0 bases, and 6 bases lay outside the gene matches. This CDR3 is 15 amino acids long. The CDR3 reads CASSLAAGGPHEQYF. CDR3 bases: TGTGCCAGCAGCTTGGCGGCGGGAGGGCCCCACGAGCAGTACTTC.

The CDR3 nucleotides read TGTGCCAGCAGCTTGGGGTTGGGACAGCCCCAGCATTTT. Its translation is CASSLGLGQPQHF. The chain combines TRBV5-4 with TRBJ1-5; D unclear. The V end lost 0 bases, the J end lost 7 bases, and 8 bases lay between the germline ends. Germline V gene lookup returns CDR1 SGHNT and CDR2 YYREEE (reference sequence). The CDR3 is 13 amino acids.

This rearrangement joins TRBV3-1 (or the pseudogene TRBV3-2) to TRBJ2-3, with D perhaps TRBD1 (6 bases). This CDR3 is built from 14 residues. Germline-derived CDR1 and CDR2 are LGHDT and YNNKEL (reference sequence). V lost 3 bases to trimming and J lost 4 bases, with 11 bases between them. CDR3 protein: CASSQGGGADTQYF. As DNA, the CDR3 is TGTGCCAGCAGCCAGGGTGGGGGCGCAGATACGCAGTATTTT.

J is TRBJ2-7 and V is TRBV5-4; possible D gene TRBD2, 5 bases. V was trimmed by 5 bases and J by 1 base, leaving 10 bases between them. The V gene's germline CDR1 is SGHNT and CDR2 YYREEE (reference sequence). The CDR3 has 13 amino acids. For the CDR3, the DNA is TGTGCCAGCAGGGGAGACACTTCCTACGAGCAGTACTTC. Protein product: CASRGDTSYEQYF.

The V call is TRBV7-9, the J call TRBJ1-2; 9 nucleotides match TRBD1. In germline, CDR1 is SEHNR, CDR2 FQNEAQ (reference sequence). The CDR3 sequence is 16 residues long. Trimming removed 2 bases from V and 8 bases from J; junction bases left unmatched: 12. The CDR3 is CASSLSGTGRLRGYTF. The CDR3 region has the DNA TGTGCCAGCAGCTTATCCGGGACAGGGAGGTTGAGAGGCTACACCTTC.

The chain is built from TRBV7-8 and TRBJ2-4; TRBD2 agrees at 7 bases. From germline, CDR1 is SGHVS and CDR2 FQNEAQ. CDR3 length: 15 amino acids. Trimming took 5 bases from V and 2 from J; bases not matched to a gene: 6. CDR3: CASSRGRDPKNIQYF. The CDR3, as DNA: TGTGCCAGCAGCCGAGGGAGGGACCCCAAAAACATTCAGTACTTC. Full variable domain (outside the CDR3, taken from reference TRBV7-8 and TRBJ2-4): GAGVSQSPRYKVAKRGQDVALRCDPISGHVSLFWYQQALGQGPEFLTYFQNEAQLDKSGLPSDRFFAERPEGSVSTLKIQRTQQEDSAVYLCASSRGRDPKNIQYFGAGTRLSVL.

The chain is built from TRBV7-8 and TRBJ2-3, with D perhaps matching TRBD2 (8 bases). The V end lost 3 bases, the J end lost 6 bases, and 22 bases lay between the germline ends. Germline assignment: CDR1 SGHVS and CDR2 FQNEAQ. The CDR3 length is 17 residues. The chain's CDR3 is CASSFPGGTSISDTQYF. The DNA of the CDR3 is TGTGCCAGCAGCTTCCCAGGGGGGACTAGTATTAGTGATACGCAGTATTTT.

The chain couples TRBV11-3 to TRBJ2-1; tentatively, D is TRBD2 (6 bases). The CDR3 has 14 amino acids. Trimming took off 3 bases at V and 6 bases at J, with 12 bases between the two ends. Germline CDR1 and CDR2: SGHNT and YENEEA. In DNA form, the CDR3 reads TGTGCCAGCAGCTTTCGGGACTCACGCAATGAGCAGTTCTTC. It is translated as CASSFRDSRNEQFF.

The chain uses TRBV7-8 and TRBJ1-2; 7 nucleotides align to TRBD1. The CDR3 length is 17 residues. CDR1 SGHVS and CDR2 FQNEAQ come from the germline V gene. The trim removed 3 bases at V and 1 base at J, leaving 11 bases unmatched. The CDR3 loop reads CASSFPEGAQSNYGYTF. CDR3 sequence (DNA): TGTGCCAGCAGCTTTCCCGAGGGGGCGCAGAGTAACTATGGCTACACCTTC.

J is TRBJ2-2 and V is TRBV10-3; D possibly corresponds to TRBD2 (6 bases). The V and J ends lost 3 bases and 0 bases respectively, with 23 bases between them. This CDR3 is 20 amino acids long. Germline CDR1 and CDR2: ENHRY and SYGVKD. The CDR3 region has the DNA TGTGCCATCAGTGACACCGGGACTGCGGAAGGCGGCGCGAACACCGGGGAGCTGTTTTTT. This encodes CAISDTGTAEGGANTGELFF.

The table lists this clone with a few counts. The chain employs TRBV12-3 or TRBV12-4 and TRBJ1-5; the D is unclear. The CDR3 contains 13 residues. V gave up 3 bases and J gave up 0 bases, with 3 bases separating them. In DNA form, the CDR3 reads TGTGCCAGCAGTTTCTCTAGCAATCAGCCCCAGCATTTT. This translates into CASSFSSNQPQHF.

The CDR3 here is CASIRDRANTGELFF. CDR3 nucleotides: TGTGCCAGTATTAGGGACAGGGCGAACACCGGGGAGCTGTTTTTT. The gene calls are TRBV19 and TRBJ2-2; 9 nucleotides line up with TRBD1. The CDR3 length is 15 residues. Looked up from germline, CDR1 is LNHDA and CDR2 is SQIVND (reference sequence). V trimming: 7 bases; J trimming: 0 bases; junction bases outside the gene matches: 3.

The chain employs TRBV10-3 and TRBJ2-7; D gene ambiguous. Germline lookup yields CDR1 ENHRY and CDR2 SYGVKD. CDR3 length: 12 amino acids. CDR3 amino acids: CALAGDSSEQYF. The DNA of the CDR3 is TGTGCTCTTGCTGGGGATTCAAGCGAGCAGTACTTC.

The chain joins TRBV7-2 to TRBJ2-4; 11 positions match TRBD2. The J segment lost 5 bases and the V segment lost 0 bases, leaving 0 bases of the junction unmatched. Germline loops: CDR1 SGHTA, CDR2 FQGNSA. This CDR3 region has 15 residues. The CDR3 protein is CASSLAGLAENIQYF. The CDR3 nucleotides read TGTGCCAGCAGCTTAGCGGGACTAGCGGAAAACATTCAGTACTTC.

The chain combines TRBV6-6 with TRBJ1-2, with 9 bases identical to TRBD1. The CDR3 extends over 16 amino acids. Per the germline V gene, CDR1 is MNHNY and CDR2 is SVGAGI (reference sequence). Trimming cost V 0 bases and J 5 bases; bases outside gene matches: 7. This chain's CDR3 is CASSYSRDRDVYGYTF. CDR3 sequence (DNA): TGTGCCAGCAGTTACTCGAGGGACAGGGACGTTTATGGCTACACCTTC.

In its sample, this clone was seen once. This chain uses TRBV21-1 with TRBJ2-3; TRBD1 is the table's D call and was not checked against the DNA. TRBV21-1 is designated a pseudogene. This CDR3 is built from 17 residues. In nucleotides, the CDR3 is TGTGCCAGCAGCAAAGCTCCTCAGGGGACCAACACAGATACGCAGTATTTT. Translated: CASSKAPQGTNTDTQYF.

This chain joins TRBV7-3 and TRBJ1-6; D perhaps matches TRBD1 (5 bases). CDR1 is SGHTA, CDR2 FQGTGA, per germline. The CDR3 loop spans 15 amino acids. V lost 5 bases and J lost 8, with 16 bases in between. CDR3 DNA: TGTGCCAGCAGCCCCCGATACGGGGGAGATTCACCCCTCCACTTT. Translating it yields CASSPRYGGDSPLHF.

This clone has only one observation. The V gene is TRBV29-1, the J gene TRBJ2-2, with TRBD1 as a possible D gene (6 bases). The CDR3 loop spans 12 amino acids. The ends were cut back, 6 bases at V and 6 bases at J, with 11 bases in the middle. Germline CDR1 and CDR2: SQVTM and ANQGSEA. The CDR3, as DNA: TGCAGCGTGATCGGACAGTCCGGGGAGCTGTTTTTT. This sequence encodes CSVIGQSGELFF.

The rearrangement joins TRBV6-6 to TRBJ1-2, with 8 bases identical to TRBD1. The CDR3 covers 15 residues. From germline, CDR1 is MNHNY and CDR2 SVGAGI (reference sequence). J gave up 7 bases and V 2 bases, and 9 bases lay outside the gene matches. CDR3 in amino acids: CASSYTGGQVTGYTF. In DNA form, the CDR3 reads TGTGCCAGCAGTTACACGGGGGGACAGGTCACTGGCTACACCTTC.

The chain is built from TRBV3-1 (or the pseudogene TRBV3-2) and TRBJ2-4; 10 bases line up with TRBD2. V shed 1 base and J 1 base; nucleotides not matched to a gene: 4. This CDR3 is 17 amino acids long. Germline V CDR1 and CDR2: LGHDT, YNNKEL (reference sequence). The CDR3 nucleotides read TGTGCCAGCAGCCAAGGGAGCGGGAGGGCGGCCAAAAACATTCAGTACTTC. Protein product: CASSQGSGRAAKNIQYF.

The V and J genes are TRBV19 and TRBJ1-2; 9 bases fit TRBD1. This CDR3 is 15 amino acids long. The V and J ends lost 5 bases and 6 bases, in that order; junction bases with no gene match: 10. Germline V gene lookup returns CDR1 LNHDA and CDR2 SQIVND (reference sequence). The CDR3 region has the DNA TGTGCCAGTAGTCGTGTCGGACAGGGGAGAAATGGCTACACCTTC. Protein sequence: CASSRVGQGRNGYTF. Full variable domain (outside the CDR3, taken from reference TRBV19 and TRBJ1-2): DGGITQSPKYLFRKEGQNVTLSCEQNLNHDAMYWYRQDPGQGLRLIYYSQIVNDFQKGDIAEGYSVSREKKESFPLTVTSAQKNPTAFYLCASSRVGQGRNGYTFGSGTRLTVV.

V gene TRBV13 combines with J gene TRBJ1-1; D may be TRBD1 (5 bases). Trimming removed 4 bases from V and 7 bases from J, with 7 bases in between. The CDR3 is 11 residues long. CDR1 is PRHDT, CDR2 FYEKMQ, per germline (reference sequence). In DNA, the CDR3 is TGTGCCAGCAGCTGGCAGGGTGAAGCTTTCTTT. Encoded protein: CASSWQGEAFF.

This chain uses TRBV7-9 with TRBJ2-1; D is uncertain. Germline V CDR1 and CDR2: SEHNR, FQNEAQ (reference sequence). The CDR3 extends over 10 amino acids. Trimming removed 3 bases from V and 6 bases from J, with 0 bases in between. The CDR3 nucleotides read TGTGCCAGCAGCTTCAATGAGCAGTTCTTC. Translated: CASSFNEQFF.